Sequencing of this T cell receptor (beta chain) was carried out in a study of OX40 agonist ivuxolimab in advanced cancers. On the study more broadly: While on treatment, patients had intravenous ivuxolimab at 0.01 to 10 mg/kg every 2 weeks.

The V gene lost 4 bases and the J gene lost 2 bases, with 12 bases spanning the gap. The germline gives CDR1 MNHNS, CDR2 SASEGT. This CDR3 has 14 residues. Study-level findings and limits: The average count of expanded clones was higher among CD8+ T cells than among CD4+. Patients with a partial response at 0.1-3.0 mg/kg had among the lowest clonal expansion.

Some clones are missing from TCRdb's copy, which holds only in-frame ones; the method was immunoSEQ multiplex PCR. The repertoire has tens of thousands of clones, around 84% of them found once; the top ten carry approximately 6.5%. Turning to this clone: Antigen specificity is unknown.

Exclusion applied to patients with autoimmune disease history or systemic immunosuppression. The rearrangement joins TRBV6-1 to TRBJ2-7; D may be TRBD1 or TRBD2 (6 bases each). The sample was CD4+ or CD8+ T cells sorted from blood, taken in a trial of the OX40 agonist ivuxolimab. This sequence originates from an adult with an advanced solid tumor such as melanoma, head and neck, liver or kidney cancer. The DNA of the CDR3 is TGTGCCAGCAGTGGCCTCGGGGGCGCCTACGAGCAGTACTTC. It yields the protein CASSGLGGAYEQYF.